This T cell receptor (beta chain) was retrieved from a study of Graves' ophthalmopathy and Graves' hyperthyroidism (dated by TCRdb to 2017 to 2018). The study in broad terms: Peripheral blood was collected at initial diagnosis, before any treatment. TCR beta repertoire signatures were used to distinguish Graves' ophthalmopathy from Graves' hyperthyroidism and to predict progression to ophthalmopathy. In total, 135 blood samples were TCR-sequenced: some 43 ophthalmopathy, some 75 hyperthyroidism and 17 hyperthyroidism-to-ophthalmopathy patients. To explore V-J signatures that distinguish ophthalmopathy from hyperthyroidism, a discovery set of about a hundred patients was enrolled, made up of roughly 41 with ophthalmopathy and roughly 57 with stable hyperthyroidism. The independent validation cohort included approximately 19 hyperthyroidism patients plus 17 patients who later progressed from hyperthyroidism to ophthalmopathy. In more than five hyperthyroidism patients, the T-cell repertoires found in thyroid tissue were compared with those found in blood. Once sampling was done, hyperthyroidism patients were given methimazole at a starting dose of 30 mg daily, while ophthalmopathy patients were given high-dose intravenous methylprednisolone. The 100 discovery patients were randomly split 7:3 into training and test sets. Study-level results and caveats: In cross-validation, the 13-signature model distinguished ophthalmopathy from stable hyperthyroidism with 85% to 90% sensitivity and around 81% specificity, and in the test set the corresponding values were about 80% and 75%. In validation, the model predicted ophthalmopathy progression with 70.59% sensitivity and less than 80% specificity; 12 predicted patients were CT-confirmed with GO in a median of approximately 6.5 months. Among expanded thyroid clonotypes with frequency above 0.001, most also showed up in blood, which suggests that blood repertoires may reflect the thyroid immune response. No statistical method was used to set the sample size in advance, and the investigators knew which group each participant was assigned to.

The germline V gene gives CDR1 as SGHRS and CDR2 as YFSETQ. The CDR3 runs 14 residues from the cysteine to the phenylalanine. Only the CDR3 region is kept as DNA, spanning 42 bases read in frame from base 1. This clonotype has ten or more counts. The specificity of this receptor is unknown. Compared with germline, one end of the junction differs, possibly owing to a read error. For repertoire sequencing, the TCR beta CDR3 regions were amplified from RNA transcripts. The first round was an RT-PCR using HTBI primers with the Qiagen OneStep RT-PCR kit, and this first round was followed by a second-round multiplex PCR, then size selection and purification. Sequencing of the libraries was carried out on an Illumina HiSeq2000 in paired-end mode with 100 bp reads. The authors' analysis ran thus. SOAPnuke was used to process the reads, removing any read that contained adapters or uncalled bases, had a mean Phred below 15, or lacked an exact match to the constant primer or identifier. COPE v1.2.5 was used to merge the high-quality paired reads. Each unique nucleotide sequence was treated as a clonotype, and MiTCR v1.1 was used to align the clonotypes to the IMGT TRB V, D and J references. The analysis was limited to V-J combinations with a frequency above 0.0001, which together covered approximately 99% of the repertoires. For each V-J combination, a TCR clonal expansion and chaos score was defined as the ratio of F50 clonal expansion to chaos observed in the TCRdist matrix. Welch's t-statistics and random forest were used to narrow the features down to more than 10 V-J combinations, which were then fed into a naive Bayes classifier. Thyroid-blood repertoire similarity was quantified with the Morisita-Horn index. TCRdb trimmed the raw reads at Q25, called clones with MiXCR and kept productive beta chains. Each entry merges the rows of one CDR3 protein and shows their most common DNA and genes. TCRdb's processing, not the authors' own work, is the source of the V and J calls. The sample table shows about 400,000 distinct CDR3 sequences, and 15% are seen once. The ten largest make up about 7% of the sample.

Hyperthyroidism was considered stable if no progression to ophthalmopathy occurred within 18 months of follow-up. Hyperthyroidism patients were newly diagnosed, with disease duration under 2 months, and aged 18 to 65 years. Anyone with other autoimmune diseases, uncontrolled infections, pregnancy or lactation was excluded from the study. Clinical symptoms, serum thyroxine, TRAb, thyroid ultrasound and orbital computed tomography were used for diagnosis. PBMCs were isolated from approximately 10 ml of fresh peripheral blood by Ficoll-Paque density gradient centrifugation. Total RNA was extracted with Trizol reagent and quality-checked on an Agilent 2100 Bioanalyzer.

Sequenced sample: peripheral blood. This chain joins TRBV5-1 to TRBJ1-2, and 10 junction bases match TRBD1. This sequence was found in a woman under 30 with stable Graves' hyperthyroidism. Donor details come from another sample of the same person, matched by shared clones. The sequence in DNA is TGTGCCAGCAGCTTAGGACAGGGGGACTATGGCTACACCTTC. Its protein reads: CASSLGQGDYGYTF.